A single sample is the source of the 8 T cell receptor beta chains below, sequenced in a study of T cells in Graves' hyperthyroidism and ophthalmopathy. The CDR3 regions of TCR beta were amplified from RNA transcripts. HTBI primers were employed in a first-round RT-PCR of the TCR CDR3. TCRdb reprocessed the multiplex PCR reads with MiXCR, giving one entry per CDR3 protein. The data show hundreds of thousands of distinct CDR3 sequences, 35% to 45% seen once. Sequenced input: blood. All receptors derive from a man in his late teens or twenties with Graves' hyperthyroidism.

This clonotype was recorded a few times. This chain links TRBV5-1 with TRBJ1-6; TRBD1 aligns across 8 bases. This CDR3 region has 15 residues. The V and J ends lost 1 base and 11 bases, in that order; junction bases with no gene match: 8. Germline CDR1 SGHRS, CDR2 YFSETQ. The CDR3 DNA reads as TGCGCCAGCAGCTTGAACACAGGGGGTTCGGCACCCCTCCACTTT. The encoded protein is CASSLNTGGSAPLHF.

This clonotype was counted at least ten times. V gene TRBV12-3 or TRBV12-4 combines with J gene TRBJ1-4, with D perhaps TRBD1 (5 bases). V lost 6 bases and J 5 bases, leaving 16 bases between the germline ends. This CDR3 spans 15 amino acids. The CDR3 region has the DNA TGTGCCAGCAGAACCACGGACACCGAAAATGAAAAACTGTTTTTT. Its translation is CASRTTDTENEKLFF.

The CDR3 region has the DNA TGTGCCAGCAGTGGGCAGGAGCCCTATGGCTACACCTTC. This translates into CASSGQEPYGYTF. This chain joins TRBV2 and TRBJ1-2; D is unresolved. Germline lookup yields CDR1 SNHLY and CDR2 FYNNEI. With 4 bases removed from V and 4 bases from J, the gap between germline ends came to 10 bases. The CDR3 runs 13 residues. The full variable domain, with the rest looked up from reference TRBV2 and TRBJ1-2, is EPEVTQTPSHQVTQMGQEVILRCVPISNHLYFYWYRQILGQKVEFLVSFYNNEISEKSEIFDDQFSVERPDGSNFTLKIRSTKLEDSAMYFCASSGQEPYGYTFGSGTRLTVV.

This clonotype was picked up many times. V usage is TRBV20-1 and J usage is TRBJ1-1, with D possibly TRBD1 on 5 matching bases. Germline V CDR1 and CDR2: DFQATT, SNEGSKA (reference sequence). The CDR3 has 13 residues. V was pared by 4 bases and J by 4 bases, with 13 bases between. CDR3 in amino acids: CSATGEGGTEAFF. The CDR3 coding sequence is TGCAGTGCTACGGGGGAGGGAGGCACTGAAGCTTTCTTT.

The V and J genes are TRBV11-2 and TRBJ2-2, with D tentatively TRBD1 or TRBD2 (5 bases each). Germline values: CDR1 SGHAT, CDR2 FQNNGV. This CDR3 has 16 residues. Trimming took off 3 bases at V and 4 bases at J, with 15 bases between the two ends. The CDR3 protein is CASSFHYRDPTGELFF. CDR3 DNA sequence: TGTGCCAGCAGCTTTCATTACCGGGACCCCACCGGGGAGCTGTTTTTT.

V and J are TRBV12-3 or TRBV12-4 and TRBJ2-7, with 10 bases that match TRBD1. The CDR3 spans 13 residues. J gave up 7 bases and V 7 bases, and 7 bases lay outside the gene matches. This CDR3 is CASKRQGAWEQYF. CDR3 DNA: TGTGCCAGCAAAAGACAGGGGGCATGGGAGCAGTACTTC.

V is TRBV7-2 and J is TRBJ1-1; D uncertain. The CDR3 runs to 14 residues. Germline V gene data show CDR1 as SGHTA and CDR2 as FQGNSA. V lost 6 bases to trimming and J lost 3 bases, with 14 bases between them. CDR3 region: CASRRSMEHTEAFF. CDR3 bases: TGTGCCAGCAGGCGCAGTATGGAGCACACTGAAGCTTTCTTT.

The chain employs TRBV7-9 and TRBJ1-1; 8 nucleotides line up with TRBD1. Germline V gives CDR1 SEHNR, CDR2 FQNEAQ (reference sequence). The CDR3 spans 12 residues. The J segment lost 11 bases and the V segment lost 8 bases, leaving 10 bases of the junction unmatched. CDR3: CASHPAGGFAFF. The CDR3 bases are TGTGCCAGCCACCCCGCAGGGGGCTTTGCTTTCTTT.